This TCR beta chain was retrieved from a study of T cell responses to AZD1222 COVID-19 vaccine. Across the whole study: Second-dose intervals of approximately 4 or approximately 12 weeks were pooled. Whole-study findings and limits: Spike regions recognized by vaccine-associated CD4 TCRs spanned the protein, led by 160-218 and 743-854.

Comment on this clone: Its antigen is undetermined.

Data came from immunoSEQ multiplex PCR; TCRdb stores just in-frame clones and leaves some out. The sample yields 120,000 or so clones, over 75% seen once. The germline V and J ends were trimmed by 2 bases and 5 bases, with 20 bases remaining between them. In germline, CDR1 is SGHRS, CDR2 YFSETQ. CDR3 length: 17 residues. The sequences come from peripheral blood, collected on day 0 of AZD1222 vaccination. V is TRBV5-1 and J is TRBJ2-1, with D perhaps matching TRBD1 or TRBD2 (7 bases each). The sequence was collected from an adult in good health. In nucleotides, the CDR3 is TGCGCCAGCAGCTTTGTGCCGGGAGGACAGGCGCACAATGAGCAGTTCTTC. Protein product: CASSFVPGGQAHNEQFF.